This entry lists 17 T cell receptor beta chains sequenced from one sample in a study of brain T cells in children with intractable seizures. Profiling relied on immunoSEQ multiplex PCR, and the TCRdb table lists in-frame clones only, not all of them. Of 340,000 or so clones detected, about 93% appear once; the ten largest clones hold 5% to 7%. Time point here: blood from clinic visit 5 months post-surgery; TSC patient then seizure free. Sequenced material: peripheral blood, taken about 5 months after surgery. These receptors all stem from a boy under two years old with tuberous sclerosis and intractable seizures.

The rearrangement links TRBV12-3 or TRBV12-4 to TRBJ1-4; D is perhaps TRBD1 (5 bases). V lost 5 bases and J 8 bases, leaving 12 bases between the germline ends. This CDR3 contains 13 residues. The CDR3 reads CASSPIGAEKLFF. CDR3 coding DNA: TGTGCCAGCAGTCCCATTGGGGCCGAAAAACTGTTTTTT.

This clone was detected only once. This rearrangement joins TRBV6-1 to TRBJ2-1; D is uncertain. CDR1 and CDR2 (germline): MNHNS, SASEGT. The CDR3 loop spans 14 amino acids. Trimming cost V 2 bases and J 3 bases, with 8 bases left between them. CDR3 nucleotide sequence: TGTGCCAGCAGTGAAATTATCAGCTACAATGAGCAGTTCTTC. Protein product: CASSEIISYNEQFF.

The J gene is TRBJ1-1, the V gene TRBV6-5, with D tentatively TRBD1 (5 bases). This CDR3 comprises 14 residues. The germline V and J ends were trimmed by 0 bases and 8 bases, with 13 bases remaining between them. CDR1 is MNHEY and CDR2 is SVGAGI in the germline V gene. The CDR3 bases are TGTGCCAGCAGTTACTCCTATATCGGGGCCGAAGCTTTCTTT. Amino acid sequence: CASSYSYIGAEAFF.

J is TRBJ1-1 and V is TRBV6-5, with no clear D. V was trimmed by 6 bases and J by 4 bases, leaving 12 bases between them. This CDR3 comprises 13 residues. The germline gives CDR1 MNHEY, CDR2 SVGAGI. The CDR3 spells CASRLEGSTEAFF. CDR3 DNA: TGTGCCAGCAGACTCGAAGGGAGCACTGAAGCTTTCTTT.

The CDR3, as DNA: TGTGCCAGCAGCTACAGGGCTTCTAATGAAAAACTGTTTTTT. Residues: CASSYRASNEKLFF. The rearrangement links TRBV7-2 to TRBJ1-4; the D gene is possibly TRBD1 (6 bases). Germline-derived CDR1 and CDR2 are SGHTA and FQGNSA. This CDR3 has 14 amino acids. V dropped 4 bases and J dropped 3 bases, with 9 bases sitting between them.

The CDR3 spells CATSTGKNRKNIQYF. The CDR3 DNA is TGTGCCACTTCCACAGGGAAGAACCGCAAAAACATTCAGTACTTC. This chain connects TRBV15 to TRBJ2-4, with D possibly matching TRBD1 (6 bases). Trimming removed 9 bases from V and 3 bases from J, with 18 bases in between. Germline CDR1 LNHNV, CDR2 YYDKDF (reference sequence). This CDR3 has 15 residues.

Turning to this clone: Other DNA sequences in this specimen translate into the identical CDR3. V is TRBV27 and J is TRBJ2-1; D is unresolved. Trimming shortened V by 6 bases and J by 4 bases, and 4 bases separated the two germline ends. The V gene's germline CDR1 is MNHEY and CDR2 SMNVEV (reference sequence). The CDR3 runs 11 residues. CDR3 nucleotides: TGTGCCAGCAGCCTGTACAATGAGCAGTTCTTC. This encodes CASSLYNEQFF.

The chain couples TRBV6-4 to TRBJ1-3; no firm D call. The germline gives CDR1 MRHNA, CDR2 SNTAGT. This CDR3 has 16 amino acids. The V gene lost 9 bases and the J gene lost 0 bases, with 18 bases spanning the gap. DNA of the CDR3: TGTGCCAGTCTTTCACACCCGACGAGCTCTGGAAACACCATATATTTT. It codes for CASLSHPTSSGNTIYF.

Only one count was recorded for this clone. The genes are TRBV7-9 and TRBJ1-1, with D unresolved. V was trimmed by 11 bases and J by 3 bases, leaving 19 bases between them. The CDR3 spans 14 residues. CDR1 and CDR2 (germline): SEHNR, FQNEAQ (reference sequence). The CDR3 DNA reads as TGTGCCCGTCAGACAATTTCAAGAGACACTGAAGCTTTCTTT. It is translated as CARQTISRDTEAFF.

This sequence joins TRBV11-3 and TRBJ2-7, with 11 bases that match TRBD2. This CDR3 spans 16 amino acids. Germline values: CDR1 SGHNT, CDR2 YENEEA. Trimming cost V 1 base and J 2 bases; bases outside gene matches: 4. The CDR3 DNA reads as TGTGCCAGCAGCTTAGGTGGGACTAGCGGACCCTACGAGCAGTACTTC. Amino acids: CASSLGGTSGPYEQYF.

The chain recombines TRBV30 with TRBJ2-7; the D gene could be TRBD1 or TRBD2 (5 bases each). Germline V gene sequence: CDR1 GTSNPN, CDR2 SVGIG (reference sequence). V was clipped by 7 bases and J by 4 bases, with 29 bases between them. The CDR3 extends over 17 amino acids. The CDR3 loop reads CASTVGPTVGTGYEQYF. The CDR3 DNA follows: TGTGCCTCCACAGTGGGGCCGACAGTTGGGACGGGGTACGAGCAGTACTTC.

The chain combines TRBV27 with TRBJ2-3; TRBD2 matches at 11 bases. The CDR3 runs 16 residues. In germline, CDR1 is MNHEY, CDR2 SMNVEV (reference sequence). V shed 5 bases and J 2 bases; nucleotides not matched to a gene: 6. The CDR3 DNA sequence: TGTGCCAGCAGTCCGCGACTAGCGGGACCCACAGATACGCAGTATTTT. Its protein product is CASSPRLAGPTDTQYF.

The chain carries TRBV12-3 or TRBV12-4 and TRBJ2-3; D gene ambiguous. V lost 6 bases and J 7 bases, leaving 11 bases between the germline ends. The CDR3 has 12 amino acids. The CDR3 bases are TGTGCCAGCAGCCCCCCAACCAATACGCAGTATTTT. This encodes CASSPPTNTQYF.

The CDR3 sequence is CASSKAFAGCCNQPQHF. CDR3 nucleotides: TGTGCCAGCAGCAAAGCCTTTGCGGGGTGTTGCAATCAGCCCCAGCATTTT. The gene calls are TRBV21-1 and TRBJ1-5. TRBV21-1 is given as a pseudogene. The CDR3 spans 17 residues.

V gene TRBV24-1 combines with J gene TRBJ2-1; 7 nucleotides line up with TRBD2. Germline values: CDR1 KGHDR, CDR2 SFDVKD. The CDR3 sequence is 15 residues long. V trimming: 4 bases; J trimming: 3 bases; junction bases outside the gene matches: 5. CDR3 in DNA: TGTGCCACCAGTGACGCGCGGGGGAGCTACAATGAGCAGTTCTTC. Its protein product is CATSDARGSYNEQFF.

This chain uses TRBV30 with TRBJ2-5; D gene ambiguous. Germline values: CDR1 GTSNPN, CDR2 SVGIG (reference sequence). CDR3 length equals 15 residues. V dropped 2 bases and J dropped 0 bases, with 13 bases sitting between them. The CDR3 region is CAWSQSLGYQETQYF. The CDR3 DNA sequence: TGTGCCTGGAGTCAAAGTCTGGGGTACCAAGAGACCCAGTACTTC.

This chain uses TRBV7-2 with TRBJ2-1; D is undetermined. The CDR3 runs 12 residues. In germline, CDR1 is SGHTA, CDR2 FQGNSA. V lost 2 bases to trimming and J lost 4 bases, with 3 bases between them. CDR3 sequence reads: CASSLMYNEQFF. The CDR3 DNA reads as TGTGCCAGCAGCTTAATGTACAATGAGCAGTTCTTC.